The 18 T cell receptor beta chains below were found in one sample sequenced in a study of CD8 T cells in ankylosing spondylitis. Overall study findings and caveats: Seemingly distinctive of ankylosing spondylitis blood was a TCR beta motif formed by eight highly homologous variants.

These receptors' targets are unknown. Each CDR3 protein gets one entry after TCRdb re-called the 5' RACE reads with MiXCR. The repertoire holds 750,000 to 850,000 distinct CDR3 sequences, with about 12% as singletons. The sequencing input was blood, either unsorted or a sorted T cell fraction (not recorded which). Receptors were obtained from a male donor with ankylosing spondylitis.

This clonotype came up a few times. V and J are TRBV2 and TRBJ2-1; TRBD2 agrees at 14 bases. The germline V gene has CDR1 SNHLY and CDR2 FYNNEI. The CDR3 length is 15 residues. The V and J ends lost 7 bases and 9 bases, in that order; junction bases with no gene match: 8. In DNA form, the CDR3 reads TGTGCCAGCACAGGGACTAGCGGGAGTACTGGTGAGCAGTTCTTC. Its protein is CASTGTSGSTGEQFF.

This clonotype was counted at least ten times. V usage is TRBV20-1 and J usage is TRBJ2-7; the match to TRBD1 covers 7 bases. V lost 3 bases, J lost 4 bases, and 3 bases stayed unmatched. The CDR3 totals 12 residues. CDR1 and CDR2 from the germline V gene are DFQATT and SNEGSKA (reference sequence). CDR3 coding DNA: TGCAGTGCTAGTATACAGGGGTACGAGCAGTACTTC. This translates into CSASIQGYEQYF.

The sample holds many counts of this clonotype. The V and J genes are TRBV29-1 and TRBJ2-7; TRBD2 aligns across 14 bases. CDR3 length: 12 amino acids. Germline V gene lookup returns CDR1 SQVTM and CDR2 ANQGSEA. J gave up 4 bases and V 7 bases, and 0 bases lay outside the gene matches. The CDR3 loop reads CSGTSGRYEQYF. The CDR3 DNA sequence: TGCAGCGGGACTAGCGGGAGGTACGAGCAGTACTTC.

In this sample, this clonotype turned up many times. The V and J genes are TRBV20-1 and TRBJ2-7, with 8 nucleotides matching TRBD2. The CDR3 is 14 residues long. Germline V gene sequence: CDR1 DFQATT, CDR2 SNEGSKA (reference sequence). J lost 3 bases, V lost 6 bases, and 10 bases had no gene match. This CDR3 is CSAGAGAGDYEQYF. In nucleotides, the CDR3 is TGCAGTGCCGGCGCGGGAGCGGGAGACTACGAGCAGTACTTC.

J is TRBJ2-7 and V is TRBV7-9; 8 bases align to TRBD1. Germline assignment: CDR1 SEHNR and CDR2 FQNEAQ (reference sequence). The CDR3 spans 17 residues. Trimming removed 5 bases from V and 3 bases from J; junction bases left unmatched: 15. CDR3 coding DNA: TGTGCCAGCAGCCAACCCTCCGGACAGGGCGTCCACTACGAGCAGTACTTC. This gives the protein CASSQPSGQGVHYEQYF. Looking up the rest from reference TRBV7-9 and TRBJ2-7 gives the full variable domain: DTGVSQNPRHKITKRGQNVTFRCDPISEHNRLYWYRQTLGQGPEFLTYFQNEAQLEKSRLLSDRFSAERPKGSFSTLEIQRTEQGDSAMYLCASSQPSGQGVHYEQYFGPGTRLTVT.

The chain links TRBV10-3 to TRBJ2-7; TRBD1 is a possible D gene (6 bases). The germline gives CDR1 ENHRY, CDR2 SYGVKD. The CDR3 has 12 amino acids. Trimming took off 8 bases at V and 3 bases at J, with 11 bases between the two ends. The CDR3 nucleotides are TGTGCCATCCAGGGGCAGGACTACGAGCAGTACTTC. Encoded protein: CAIQGQDYEQYF.

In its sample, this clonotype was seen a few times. The CDR3 loop reads CSAEPGGSWAQPQHF. CDR3 DNA sequence: TGCAGTGCGGAGCCGGGCGGCTCTTGGGCTCAGCCCCAGCATTTT. This chain links TRBV20-1 with TRBJ1-5; no firm D call. This CDR3 region has 15 residues. V was cut by 6 bases and J by 6 bases, with 21 bases left in between. Per the germline V gene, CDR1 is DFQATT and CDR2 is SNEGSKA (reference sequence).

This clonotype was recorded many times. The CDR3 spells CASSLGISGNTIYF. The CDR3 region has the DNA TGTGCCAGCAGCCTAGGAATCTCTGGAAACACCATATATTTT. The chain joins TRBV7-2 to TRBJ1-3, with no clear D. CDR1 SGHTA and CDR2 FQGNSA come from the germline V gene. Trimming shortened V by 5 bases and J by 0 bases, and 8 bases separated the two germline ends. CDR3 length equals 14 residues.

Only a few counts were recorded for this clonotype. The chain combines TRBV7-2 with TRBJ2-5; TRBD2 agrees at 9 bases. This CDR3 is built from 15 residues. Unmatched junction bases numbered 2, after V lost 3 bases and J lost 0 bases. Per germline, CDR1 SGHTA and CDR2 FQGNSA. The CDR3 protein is CASSFQRGDQETQYF. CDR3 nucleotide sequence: TGTGCCAGCAGCTTCCAGCGGGGGGACCAAGAGACCCAGTACTTC.

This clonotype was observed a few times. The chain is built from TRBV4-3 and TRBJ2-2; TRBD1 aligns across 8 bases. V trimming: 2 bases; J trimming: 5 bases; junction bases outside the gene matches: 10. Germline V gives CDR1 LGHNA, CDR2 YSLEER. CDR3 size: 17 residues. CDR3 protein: CASSQYTGGLWTGELFF. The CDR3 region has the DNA TGCGCCAGCAGCCAATATACAGGGGGATTATGGACCGGGGAGCTGTTTTTT.

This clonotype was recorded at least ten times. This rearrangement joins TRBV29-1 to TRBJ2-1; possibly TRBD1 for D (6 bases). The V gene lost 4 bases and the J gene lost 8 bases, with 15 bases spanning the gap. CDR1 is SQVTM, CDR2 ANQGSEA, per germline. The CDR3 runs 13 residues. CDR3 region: CSVVRTAYDEQFF. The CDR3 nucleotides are TGCAGCGTTGTAAGGACAGCTTATGATGAGCAGTTCTTC.

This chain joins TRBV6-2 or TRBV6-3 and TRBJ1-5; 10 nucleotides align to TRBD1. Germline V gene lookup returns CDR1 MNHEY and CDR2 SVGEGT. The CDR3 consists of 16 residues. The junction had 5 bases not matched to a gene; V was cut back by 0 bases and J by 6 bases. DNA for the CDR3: TGTGCCAGCAGTTACTCCCGACAGGGGGCCGGTCAGCCCCAGCATTTT. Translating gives CASSYSRQGAGQPQHF.

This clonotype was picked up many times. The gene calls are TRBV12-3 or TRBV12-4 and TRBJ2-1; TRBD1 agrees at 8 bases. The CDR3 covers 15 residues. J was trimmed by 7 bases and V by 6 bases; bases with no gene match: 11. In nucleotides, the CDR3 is TGTGCCAGCAGCATTGACAGGGGTGGATGGAATGAGCAGTTCTTC. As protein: CASSIDRGGWNEQFF.

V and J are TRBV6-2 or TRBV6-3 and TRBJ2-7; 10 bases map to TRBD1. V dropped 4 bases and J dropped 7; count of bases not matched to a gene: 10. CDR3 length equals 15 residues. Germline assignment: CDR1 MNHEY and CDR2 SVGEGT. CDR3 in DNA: TGTGCCAGCAGTTCACCGGGACAGGGGTCCGGGGAGCAGTACTTC. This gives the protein CASSSPGQGSGEQYF.

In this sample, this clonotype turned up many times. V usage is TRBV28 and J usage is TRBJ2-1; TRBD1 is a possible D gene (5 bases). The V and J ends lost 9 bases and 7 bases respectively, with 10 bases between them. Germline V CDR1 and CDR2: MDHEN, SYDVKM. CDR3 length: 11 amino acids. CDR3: CASQGENEQFF. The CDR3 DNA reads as TGTGCCAGTCAAGGGGAAAATGAGCAGTTCTTC.

The CDR3 loop is CATSRGGDKAFF. The CDR3 nucleotides are TGTGCCACCAGCAGAGGAGGGGACAAAGCTTTCTTT. The chain links TRBV15 to TRBJ1-1; TRBD1 is a possible D gene (6 bases). The germline CDR1 and CDR2 sequences are LNHNV and YYDKDF (reference sequence). Trimming took off 1 base at V and 9 bases at J, with 9 bases between the two ends. This CDR3 has 12 amino acids.

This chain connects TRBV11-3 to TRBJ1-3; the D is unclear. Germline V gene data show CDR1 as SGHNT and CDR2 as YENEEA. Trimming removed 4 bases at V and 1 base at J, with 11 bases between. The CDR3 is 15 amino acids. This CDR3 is CASSSEGNSGNTIYF. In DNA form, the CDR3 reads TGTGCCAGCAGCTCGGAAGGGAATTCTGGAAACACCATATATTTT.

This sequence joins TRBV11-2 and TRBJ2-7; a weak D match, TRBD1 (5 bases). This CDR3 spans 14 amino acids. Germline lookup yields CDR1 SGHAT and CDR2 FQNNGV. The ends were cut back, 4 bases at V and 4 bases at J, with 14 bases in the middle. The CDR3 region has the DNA TGTGCCAGCAGCTCGAGAGATCGACAGTACGAGCAGTACTTC. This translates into CASSSRDRQYEQYF.